These T cell receptor beta chains were read from a single sample in a study of cytomegalovirus exposure and HLA in healthy donors. Assay used: immunoSEQ multiplex PCR; TCRdb lists only in-frame clones, some missing. This sample has 110,000 to 150,000 clones, with around 75% found just once. The sample was PBMCs. These receptors were collected from a female donor in good health and CMV-seronegative. Each CDR3 is given with its conserved first and last residue. A D gene is named only where the DNA matches it firmly. Clone size is stated in some rows and not others, as once, few, many or a class when expanded.

size: -; D: TRBD2; J: TRBJ2-5; V: TRBV9; DNA: TGTGCCAGCAGCCCTCTAGCGGGGGCCTTGCAAGAGACCCAGTACTTC; CDR3: CASSPLAGALQETQYF
size: -; D: TRBD1; J: TRBJ1-2; V: TRBV7-9; DNA: TGTGCCAGCAGCGGATGGACAGGGGGCGCGTATGGCTACACCTTC; CDR3: CASSGWTGGAYGYTF
size: -; D: -; J: TRBJ2-5; V: TRBV11-2; DNA: TGTGCCAGCAGCCCCGGGGAAGTGTTCCAAGAGACCCAGTACTTC; CDR3: CASSPGEVFQETQYF
size: -; D: -; J: TRBJ1-2; V: TRBV25-1; DNA: TGTGCCAGCAGTGAAGCTCCCGGGGTGGGGAATGGCTACACCTTC; CDR3: CASSEAPGVGNGYTF
size: -; D: -; J: TRBJ1-5; V: TRBV6-5; DNA: TGTGCCACCGTACTGAGAGGGCAGCTAAATCAGCCCCAGCATTTT; CDR3: CATVLRGQLNQPQHF
size: -; D: -; J: TRBJ1-5; V: TRBV19; DNA: TGTGCCAGTAGTATTGACAGCGATCAGCCCCAGCATTTT; CDR3: CASSIDSDQPQHF
size: -; D: -; J: TRBJ2-7; V: TRBV10-1; DNA: TGCGCCACCTCGGGTACCCGCGGGACGGCCGTCTACGAGCAGTACTTC; CDR3: CATSGTRGTAVYEQYF
size: -; D: -; J: TRBJ2-5; V: TRBV7-3; DNA: TGTGCCAGCAGCCAACTAGCACAAGAGACCCAGTACTTC; CDR3: CASSQLAQETQYF
size: -; D: TRBD1; J: TRBJ1-1; V: TRBV5-5; DNA: TGTGCCAGCAGTCGGACAGGGAACACTGAAGCTTTCTTT; CDR3: CASSRTGNTEAFF
size: -; D: -; J: TRBJ2-5; V: TRBV4-1; DNA: TGCGCCAGCAGCCAATCTCTGGCCCGACAAGAGACCCAGTACTTC; CDR3: CASSQSLARQETQYF
size: -; D: -; J: TRBJ2-7; V: TRBV7-9; DNA: TGTGCCAGCAGCCAAGGACTCTACGAGCAGTACTTC; CDR3: CASSQGLYEQYF
size: -; D: TRBD1; J: TRBJ1-1; V: TRBV9; DNA: TGTGCCAGCAGCGTAGCGGGACAGGGGAACACTGAAGCTTTCTTT; CDR3: CASSVAGQGNTEAFF
size: few; D: -; J: TRBJ1-2; V: TRBV27; DNA: TGTGCCAGCAGTCAAACAGGGTTATATGGCTACACCTTC; CDR3: CASSQTGLYGYTF
size: many; D: -; J: TRBJ1-3; V: TRBV11-2; DNA: TGTGCCAGCAGTGCTAACTCTGGAAACACCATATATTTT; CDR3: CASSANSGNTIYF
size: -; D: -; J: TRBJ1-1; V: TRBV10-3; DNA: TGTGCCATCGGGGGGACGGTGAACACTGAAGCTTTCTTT; CDR3: CAIGGTVNTEAFF
size: -; D: -; J: TRBJ2-7; V: TRBV11-3; DNA: TGTGCCAGCAGCTTAGAGGGGCTTCCCTACGAGCAGTACTTC; CDR3: CASSLEGLPYEQYF
size: -; D: TRBD2; J: TRBJ2-7; V: TRBV30; DNA: TGTGCCTGGAGCGGGAGGCCCTACGAGCAGTACTTC; CDR3: CAWSGRPYEQYF
size: -; D: -; J: TRBJ2-2; V: TRBV18; DNA: TGTGCCAGCTCACCATCAGGGAGGGAGCTGTTTTTT; CDR3: CASSPSGRELFF
size: -; D: -; J: TRBJ1-6; V: TRBV10-3; DNA: TGTGCCATCAGTGCACAAGACTCCTATAATTCACCCCTCCACTTT; CDR3: CAISAQDSYNSPLHF
size: -; D: -; J: TRBJ2-3; V: TRBV6-5; DNA: TGTGCCAGCAGGCAACAGGAGAGGCGCACAGATACGCAGTATTTT; CDR3: CASRQQERRTDTQYF
size: -; D: TRBD2; J: TRBJ2-2; V: TRBV4-3; DNA: TGCGCCAGCAGCCAAGGAACACCGACTAGCGGGCACGGGGAGCTGTTTTTT; CDR3: CASSQGTPTSGHGELFF
size: once; D: -; J: TRBJ1-2; V: TRBV2; DNA: TGTGCCAGCGTGGGGCGGCCTTCCTATGGCTACACCTTC; CDR3: CASVGRPSYGYTF
size: -; D: TRBD1; J: TRBJ1-2; V: TRBV7-8; DNA: TGTGCCAGCAGCTCGGTCAGGGGGCGTGGCTACACCTTC; CDR3: CASSSVRGRGYTF
size: -; D: -; J: TRBJ1-1; V: TRBV11-2; DNA: TGTGCCAGCAGCTATGGACAGAACACTGAAGCTTTCTTT; CDR3: CASSYGQNTEAFF
size: -; D: -; J: TRBJ1-2; V: TRBV11-2; DNA: TGTGCCAGCAGCGCACAGGGCTATGGCTACACCTTC; CDR3: CASSAQGYGYTF
size: -; D: TRBD1; J: TRBJ2-3; V: TRBV7-9; DNA: TGTGCCAGCAGCTCGACAGGGGGGGATCACACAGATACGCAGTATTTT; CDR3: CASSSTGGDHTDTQYF
size: -; D: TRBD2; J: TRBJ2-5; V: TRBV6-1; DNA: TGTGCCAGCAAATCCTCTTCTAGCGGGGGGGAGACCCAGTACTTC; CDR3: CASKSSSSGGETQYF
size: -; D: TRBD2; J: TRBJ2-7; V: TRBV30; DNA: TGTGCCGGGGGGAGGGGATTAAACTACGAGCAGTACTTC; CDR3: CAGGRGLNYEQYF
size: -; D: TRBD2; J: TRBJ2-1; V: TRBV18; DNA: TGTGCCAGCGCGGCAAGCGGACTAGCGGGAAATTTGGATGAGCAGTTCTTC; CDR3: CASAASGLAGNLDEQFF
size: -; D: -; J: TRBJ2-7; V: TRBV10-3; DNA: TGTGCCATCAGGCCGACAGGCCCCGACTACGAGCAGTACTTC; CDR3: CAIRPTGPDYEQYF
size: -; D: TRBD1; J: TRBJ1-1; V: TRBV5-1; DNA: TGCGCCAGCAGCTGGGGGCCAGGGGGCAGTGACACTGAAGCTTTCTTT; CDR3: CASSWGPGGSDTEAFF
size: -; D: TRBD1; J: TRBJ1-2; V: TRBV19; DNA: TGTGCCAGTTATACAGGGGAGGGCTACACCTTC; CDR3: CASYTGEGYTF
size: few; D: TRBD1; J: TRBJ1-5; V: TRBV6-6; DNA: TGTGCCAGCAGCCCTGGTCTGGACAGGTTTAATCAGCCCCAGCATTTT; CDR3: CASSPGLDRFNQPQHF